Listed below are T cell receptor beta chains from one sample, sequenced in a study of blood T cells in healthy people across ages. From the 5' RACE reads, TCRdb called clonotypes with MiXCR, one entry per CDR3 protein. In the table there are some 320,000 distinct CDR3 sequences, roughly a quarter of which are singletons. Sequencing used blood. The source is a woman between 70 and 85 years old in good health. Both conserved end residues are part of each CDR3.

CDR3,V
CASSPVGEVDIQYF,TRBV7-9
CASSFKRDQPQHF,TRBV7-2
CASSLEGSYVTTEQYF,TRBV7-9
CASRGGSGANVLTF,TRBV5-1
CSAPGGGPDTQYF,TRBV20-1
CASSRVYADETQYF,TRBV2
CASSQSEMGYTF,TRBV3-1
CASSLIGTGFTDTQYF,TRBV7-3
CASSPNPVAEGYTF,TRBV18
CASSLVGTSGSYEQFF,TRBV11-3